This TCR beta chain was obtained from a study of T cells in Graves' hyperthyroidism and ophthalmopathy. General study findings and limits: In simple terms, a model built on 13 V-J features told ophthalmopathy apart from stable hyperthyroidism. Ophthalmopathy, which appeared later, was predicted by the model a median about 6 months before onset.

Amplification yielded TCR beta CDR3 regions, with RNA transcripts as the source. The TCR CDR3 was amplified in a first-round RT-PCR using the HTBI primer set. Using its own MiXCR run on the multiplex PCR reads, TCRdb lists one record per CDR3 protein. Found here are some 370,000 distinct CDR3 sequences, about 14% of them singletons; the top ten hold under 30%. Regarding this clonotype: Its antigen is unidentified.

V was clipped by 4 bases and J by 5 bases, with 14 bases between them. CDR3 length equals 14 residues. Germline assignment: CDR1 LNHDA and CDR2 SQIVND (reference sequence). Exclusions: uncontrolled infection, other autoimmune disease, pregnancy, lactation. The specimen was blood. The sequence was collected from a man in his fifties or sixties with Graves' ophthalmopathy. This chain uses TRBV19 with TRBJ1-1, with D possibly matching TRBD1 (5 bases). This chain's CDR3 is CASSTPGGTTEAFF. The CDR3 DNA reads TGTGCCAGTAGTACACCGGGGGGAACTACTGAAGCTTTCTTT.